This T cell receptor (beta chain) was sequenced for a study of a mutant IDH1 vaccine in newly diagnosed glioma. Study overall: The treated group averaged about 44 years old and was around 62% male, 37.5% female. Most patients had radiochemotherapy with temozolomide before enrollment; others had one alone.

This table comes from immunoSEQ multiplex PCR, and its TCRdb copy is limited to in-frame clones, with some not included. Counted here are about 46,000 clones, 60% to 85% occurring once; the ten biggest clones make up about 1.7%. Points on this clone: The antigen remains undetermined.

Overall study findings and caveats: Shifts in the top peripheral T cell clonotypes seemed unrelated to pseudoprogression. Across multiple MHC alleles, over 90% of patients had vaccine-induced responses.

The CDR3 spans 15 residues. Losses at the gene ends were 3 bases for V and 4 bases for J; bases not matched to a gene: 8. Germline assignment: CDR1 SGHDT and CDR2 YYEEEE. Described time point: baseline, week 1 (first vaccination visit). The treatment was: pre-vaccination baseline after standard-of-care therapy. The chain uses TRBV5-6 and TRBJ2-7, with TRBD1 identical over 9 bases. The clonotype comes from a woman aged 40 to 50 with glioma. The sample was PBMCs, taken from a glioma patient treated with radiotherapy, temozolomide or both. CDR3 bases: TGTGCCAGCAGCTGGGTCGGGACAGGGCGGTACGAGCAGTACTTC. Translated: CASSWVGTGRYEQYF. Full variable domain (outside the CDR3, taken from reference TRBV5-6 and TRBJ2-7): DAGVTQSPTHLIKTRGQQVTLRCSPKSGHDTVSWYQQALGQGPQFIFQYYEEEERQRGNFPDRFSGHQFPNYSSELNVNALLLGDSALYLCASSWVGTGRYEQYFGPGTRLTVT.